This TCR beta chain was recorded in a study of T cells in Graves' hyperthyroidism and ophthalmopathy. Amplified regions were TCR beta CDR3 sequences from RNA transcripts. RT-PCR in the first round (using the HTBI primer set) targeted the TCR CDR3. MiXCR, applied by TCRdb to the multiplex PCR reads, yields one record per CDR3 protein. This table holds around 800,000 distinct CDR3 sequences, around 39% found once. In its sample, this clonotype was seen many times. The sequenced sample consisted of blood. This TCR derives from a young man with Graves' hyperthyroidism.

The CDR3 is CASSEASGPNSPLHF. DNA for the CDR3: TGTGCCAGCAGTGAAGCATCGGGCCCGAATTCACCCCTCCACTTT. The rearrangement joins TRBV2 to TRBJ1-6; D unresolved. Trimming cost V 0 bases and J 7 bases, with 10 bases left between them. Germline CDR1 is SNHLY and CDR2 is FYNNEI. CDR3 length: 15 residues.